This entry describes one T cell receptor beta chain. Its antigen is as yet unknown. Trimming shortened V by 3 bases and J by 1 base, and 10 bases separated the two germline ends. Per germline, CDR1 SGHAT and CDR2 FQNNGV. The CDR3 length is 15 residues. These data come from a study of cytomegalovirus exposure and HLA in healthy donors. General observations from the study: Most TCR sequences were uncommon, yet certain public TCRs appeared in many donors.

Primers included in the PCR were 60 Vbeta and 13 Jbeta primers. Generated by immunoSEQ multiplex PCR, the TCRdb table keeps only in-frame clones and is missing some. Of roughly 88,000 clones listed, roughly 72% were seen once; the top ten hold more than 5%. The clonotype originates from a man aged 25-45 years in good health and CMV-seropositive. The rearrangement links TRBV11-2 to TRBJ1-5; D may be TRBD1 (6 bases). Sequenced material: PBMCs. The CDR3 sequence: CASSLGAESNQPQHF. The CDR3 DNA follows: TGTGCCAGCAGCTTGGGGGCGGAAAGCAATCAGCCCCAGCATTTT.